These 21 T cell receptor beta chains were all obtained from the same sample, sequenced in a study of CD8+CD57+ T cells in acquired aplastic anemia. According to the study, genomic DNA was the template for TCR beta VDJ and CDR3 profiling. In TCRdb, the reads were re-called with MiXCR into one record per CDR3 protein. This sample has 150,000 to 200,000 distinct CDR3 sequences, with 40% to 55% found just once. The sample comprised sorted CD4+, CD8+, or CD8+CD57+ T cells (not recorded which) from PBMCs. Every receptor here comes from a human donor in good health.

This clonotype was picked up many times. The chain has TRBV4-1 and TRBJ2-1; 8 positions agree with TRBD2. The CDR3 covers 15 residues. V was clipped by 7 bases and J by 8 bases; unmatched bases: 13. Germline CDR1 MGHRA, CDR2 YSYEKL. The DNA for the CDR3 is TGCGCCAGCAACCGAATCCCCACTAGCGGAGATGAGCAGTTCTTC. It is translated as CASNRIPTSGDEQFF.

The chain employs TRBV7-4 and TRBJ2-5; unclear D gene. Germline loops: CDR1 SGHVT, CDR2 SQSDAQ. Between the trimmed V and J ends, which lost 1 base and 4 bases, there was a span of 13 bases. The CDR3 is made up of 15 amino acids. The CDR3 DNA reads TGTGCCAGCAGCTTAGTGCAGACCGCATCAGAGACCCAGTACTTC. It codes for CASSLVQTASETQYF.

The V call is TRBV9, the J call TRBJ2-7; the D is unclear. The germline V gene has CDR1 SGDLS and CDR2 YYNGEE. Trimming stripped 4 bases from V and 5 bases from J, with 13 bases between. This CDR3 is 13 amino acids long. DNA for the CDR3: TGTGCCAGCAGCCCCCGGGTCAGCCACGAGCAGTACTTC. It is translated as CASSPRVSHEQYF.

The V and J genes are TRBV7-9 and TRBJ2-1; D not resolved. V was cut by 4 bases and J by 8 bases, with 9 bases left in between. CDR1 SEHNR and CDR2 FQNEAQ come from the germline V gene (reference sequence). The CDR3 has 12 residues. The CDR3 DNA reads as TGTGCCAGCAGCTCTGGCCGGGATGAGCAGTTCTTC. The encoded protein is CASSSGRDEQFF.

This rearrangement joins TRBV29-1 to TRBJ1-1; no clear D. Germline values: CDR1 SQVTM, CDR2 ANQGSEA. The CDR3 is 12 residues long. V was clipped by 1 base and J by 4 bases, with 7 bases between them. CDR3 nucleotide sequence: TGCAGCGTTGAAGGGGCAGCCACTGAAGCTTTCTTT. The encoded protein is CSVEGAATEAFF.

The J gene is TRBJ1-1, the V gene TRBV29-1; D unclear. CDR1 SQVTM and CDR2 ANQGSEA come from the germline V gene. V dropped 4 bases and J dropped 7 bases, with 7 bases sitting between them. The CDR3 loop spans 10 amino acids. CDR3 nucleotide sequence: TGCAGCGTTGGGGGTCTTGAAGCTTTCTTT. This codes for CSVGGLEAFF.

The V call is TRBV7-6, the J call TRBJ2-7; maybe TRBD1 (5 bases). CDR1 is SGHVS and CDR2 is FNYEAQ in the germline V gene. V was trimmed by 8 bases and J by 0 bases, leaving 14 bases between them. CDR3 length: 14 amino acids. Here the CDR3 DNA reads TGTGCCAGCGGCTCGGACATCTTCTCCTACGAGCAGTACTTC. Translation: CASGSDIFSYEQYF.

The table lists this clonotype with many counts. The chain joins TRBV6-2 or TRBV6-3 to TRBJ1-5, with D unresolved. The CDR3 extends over 13 amino acids. Per germline, CDR1 MNHEY and CDR2 SVGEGT. V was clipped by 2 bases and J by 6 bases, with 8 bases between them. This CDR3 reads CASSYGVRQPQHF. The CDR3 nucleotides are TGTGCCAGCAGTTACGGCGTCCGTCAGCCCCAGCATTTT.

Ten or more counts support this clonotype. The V and J genes are TRBV30 and TRBJ2-7, with D unclear. This CDR3 is built from 14 residues. Germline CDR1 is GTSNPN and CDR2 is SVGIG (reference sequence). Between the trimmed V and J ends, which lost 0 bases and 0 bases, there was a span of 9 bases. Here the CDR3 reads CAWSVGGSSYEQYF. For the CDR3, the DNA is TGTGCCTGGAGTGTAGGCGGAAGCTCCTACGAGCAGTACTTC.

The chain has TRBV20-1 and TRBJ2-5; 7 nucleotides align to TRBD2. CDR1 and CDR2 (germline): DFQATT, SNEGSKA (reference sequence). The CDR3 spans 15 residues. Losses at the gene ends were 2 bases for V and 1 base for J; bases not matched to a gene: 7. The CDR3 protein is CSARFGAGSQETQYF. The CDR3, as DNA: TGCAGTGCTAGATTCGGAGCGGGGTCCCAAGAGACCCAGTACTTC.

The chain links TRBV10-2 to TRBJ2-5; 16 bases are shared with TRBD2. The CDR3 has 16 amino acids. The germline V gene has CDR1 WSHSY and CDR2 SAAADI. With V trimmed by 5 bases and J by 4 bases, 4 bases remained unmatched. For the CDR3, the DNA is TGCGCCAGCAGTCAGGGACTAGCGGGGGGGCTAGAGACCCAGTACTTC. Translating it yields CASSQGLAGGLETQYF.

V is TRBV2 and J is TRBJ1-5; D is possibly TRBD1 (5 bases). V dropped 1 base and J dropped 6 bases, with 13 bases sitting between them. From germline, CDR1 is SNHLY and CDR2 FYNNEI. The CDR3 has 15 amino acids. The CDR3 reads CASSEGRELGQPQHF. The CDR3, as DNA: TGTGCCAGCAGTGAAGGCAGGGAGCTCGGTCAGCCCCAGCATTTT.

The chain employs TRBV7-9 and TRBJ1-1, with D unclear. Trimming stripped 6 bases from V and 6 bases from J, with 11 bases between. CDR1 and CDR2 (germline): SEHNR, FQNEAQ (reference sequence). This CDR3 has 12 residues. The CDR3 nucleotides are TGTGCCAGCAGTTTGACTGTACCTGAAGCTTTCTTT. This codes for CASSLTVPEAFF.

In its sample, this clonotype was seen many times. The rearrangement uses TRBV4-3 and TRBJ1-1; weak D call: TRBD1 (5 bases). Trimming left V 4 bases short and J 4 bases short, with 13 bases between. Germline-derived CDR1 and CDR2 are LGHNA and YSLEER. This CDR3 is 14 amino acids long. CDR3 protein: CASSPGDRLTEAFF. In DNA, the CDR3 is TGCGCCAGCAGCCCGGGGGACCGACTCACTGAAGCTTTCTTT.

This clonotype has more than one count but fewer than ten. A much larger clone sits a single nucleotide away, making a read error possible. The rearrangement uses TRBV28 and TRBJ1-6, with a possible D match to TRBD1 (6 bases). The germline V gene has CDR1 MDHEN and CDR2 SYDVKM. The CDR3 sequence is 14 residues long. CDR3 protein: CASGLRRTALPLHF. In DNA, the CDR3 is TGTGCCAGCGGTTTACGTCGGACAGCCTTACCCCTCCACTTT. The full variable domain, in which reference TRBV28 and TRBJ1-6 provide the parts outside the CDR3, is DVKVTQSSRYLVKRTGEKVFLECVQDMDHENMFWYRQDPGLGLRLIYFSYDVKMKEKGDIPEGYSVSREKKERFSLILESASTNQTSMYLCASGLRRTALPLHFGNGTRLTVT.

V and J are TRBV10-2 and TRBJ2-2, with 14 bases matching TRBD2. Germline values: CDR1 WSHSY, CDR2 SAAADI. V shed 4 bases and J 6 bases; nucleotides not matched to a gene: 16. This CDR3 is 20 amino acids long. For the CDR3, the DNA is TGCGCCAGCAGTGTGCCAAGGACTAGCGGGGGGCAGGGAGTCGCCGGGGAGCTGTTTTTT. Encoded protein: CASSVPRTSGGQGVAGELFF.

In its sample, this clonotype was seen many times. This chain links TRBV19 with TRBJ2-3, with TRBD2 as a possible D gene (6 bases). The ends were cut back, 5 bases at V and 4 bases at J, with 16 bases in the middle. The CDR3 has 15 residues. Germline V CDR1 and CDR2: LNHDA, SQIVND (reference sequence). The CDR3 bases are TGTGCCAGTAGTGGGCGGCTAGCGATGGCAGATACGCAGTATTTT. Protein sequence: CASSGRLAMADTQYF.

The J gene is TRBJ2-2, the V gene TRBV24-1; the match to TRBD1 covers 12 bases. In germline, CDR1 is KGHDR, CDR2 SFDVKD. The CDR3 totals 16 residues. V lost 3 bases, J lost 5 bases, and 3 bases stayed unmatched. CDR3 in DNA: TGTGCCACCAGTGATCGGGACAGGGGGCGGACCGGGGAGCTGTTTTTT. Amino acid sequence: CATSDRDRGRTGELFF.

This clonotype was observed many times. The chain employs TRBV2 and TRBJ1-3; 8 bases match TRBD1. The CDR3 is made up of 14 amino acids. Unmatched junction bases numbered 1, after V lost 6 bases and J lost 0 bases. Germline V gene sequence: CDR1 SNHLY, CDR2 FYNNEI. CDR3 DNA sequence: TGTGCCAGCAGGGGACAGGCCTCTGGAAACACCATATATTTT. Translation: CASRGQASGNTIYF.

The V and J genes are TRBV2 and TRBJ1-1, with D uncertain. There are 11 residues in the CDR3. Germline-derived CDR1 and CDR2 are SNHLY and FYNNEI. V dropped 11 bases and J dropped 0 bases, with 7 bases sitting between them. The CDR3 spells CAGTLNTEAFF. As DNA, the CDR3 is TGTGCCGGAACACTGAACACTGAAGCTTTCTTT.

The chain uses TRBV7-2 and TRBJ2-6, with D perhaps TRBD1 or TRBD2 (5 bases each). The CDR3 has 15 residues. V shed 5 bases and J shed 3 bases, with 11 bases lying between them. CDR1 SGHTA and CDR2 FQGNSA come from the germline V gene. In nucleotides, the CDR3 is TGTGCCAGCAGCCCCATGGGGGTTGGGGCCAACGTCCTGACTTTC. Its translation: CASSPMGVGANVLTF.